This entry features one T cell receptor (beta chain) sequence. 60 Vbeta and 13 Jbeta primers were used in PCR. The data were produced by immunoSEQ multiplex PCR, yet TCRdb's version contains in-frame clones alone and is incomplete. The data show 150,000 to 200,000 clones, approximately 80% seen once. This entry is derived from a study of cytomegalovirus exposure and HLA in healthy donors. Germline CDR1 and CDR2: MGHRA and YSYEKL. The CDR3 has 15 residues. V was clipped by 2 bases and J by 1 base; unmatched bases: 4. This receptor was identified in a woman in her 30s in good health and CMV-seronegative. The gene calls are TRBV4-1 and TRBJ1-1; TRBD1 aligns across 7 bases. Sequencing was carried out using PBMCs. The CDR3 here is CASSQPDRENTEAFF. The CDR3 DNA sequence: TGCGCCAGCAGCCAACCCGACAGGGAGAACACTGAAGCTTTCTTT.